These T cell receptor beta chains were read from a single sample in a study of OX40 agonist ivuxolimab in advanced cancers. Measured with immunoSEQ multiplex PCR; TCRdb has only the in-frame clones, and not every one. The profile shows tens of thousands of clones, roughly 80% of them singletons. Sequenced material: CD4+ or CD8+ T cells sorted from blood, taken in a trial of the OX40 agonist ivuxolimab. The receptors come from an adult with an advanced solid tumor such as melanoma, head and neck, liver or kidney cancer. CDR3s include the opening cysteine and the closing phenylalanine or tryptophan. A D gene is named only where the DNA matches it firmly. Clone size is given for some rows only: seen once, a few or many times, or a class if the clone is expanded.

cdr3_nt cdr3_aa d_call clone_size j_call v_call
TGTGCCAGTAGTATCGGGAGAAGCGGGGGGGCCGGTCTCACAGATACGCAGTATTTT CASSIGRSGGAGLTDTQYF TRBD2 . TRBJ2-3 TRBV19
TGTGCCAGCAGCTTAGTGAGGGACAGGGGACATCCATACGAGCAGTACTTC CASSLVRDRGHPYEQYF TRBD1 once TRBJ2-7 TRBV7-2
TGTGCCAGTAGTATAGCCCTAAATCAGCCCCAGCATTTT CASSIALNQPQHF . . TRBJ1-5 TRBV19
TGTGCCAGCAGCCAAAAGACTAGCGCAGTCACAGATACGCAGTATTTT CASSQKTSAVTDTQYF TRBD2 . TRBJ2-3 TRBV6-6
TGTGCCAGCAGTTACTCGCAGTACTATAATTCACCCCTCCACTTT CASSYSQYYNSPLHF . . TRBJ1-6 TRBV6-5
TGTGCCAGCTCACCAACGGTCTACGAGCAGTACTTC CASSPTVYEQYF . . TRBJ2-7 TRBV18
TGTGCCAGCAGATCCCCGGGACAGGGGGCAGCAACGCAGTATTTT CASRSPGQGAATQYF TRBD1 once TRBJ2-3 TRBV6-1
TGTGCCAGCAGCTTGGCGACGCCACCGTACGAGCAGTACTTC CASSLATPPYEQYF . once TRBJ2-7 TRBV5-4
TGTGCCAGCAGCACCAACGGGGGCGGGGGCCCTGAAAGGACCTACGAGCAGTACTTC CASSTNGGGGPERTYEQYF . . TRBJ2-7 TRBV5-6
TGTGCCTGGAAAGACACGTCCTCGAACACCGGGGAGCTGTTTTTT CAWKDTSSNTGELFF . . TRBJ2-2 TRBV30
TGTGCCAGTAGCCAACCTCCGACAGGAAGAACGACCTACGAGCAGTACTTC CASSQPPTGRTTYEQYF . . TRBJ2-7 TRBV19
TGTGCCAGCAGCTTGGTGACAGATACGCAGTATTTT CASSLVTDTQYF . . TRBJ2-3 TRBV5-8
TGCGCCAGCAGCCAATTAGGGGCAATCAATGAGCAGTTCTTC CASSQLGAINEQFF . . TRBJ2-1 TRBV4-1
TGCGCCAGCAGCCCTTGGGGGAGCGGTCACGGGCAGAACACCGGGGAGCTGTTTTTT CASSPWGSGHGQNTGELFF . . TRBJ2-2 TRBV5-1
TGTGCCAGCAGTCAATGGACAGGGCTTAAGTATGGCTACACCTTC CASSQWTGLKYGYTF TRBD1 . TRBJ1-2 TRBV6-6
TGTGCCAGCAGCTTAGGAGACCAGGGTTTACAAGAGACCCAGTACTTC CASSLGDQGLQETQYF . once TRBJ2-5 TRBV7-9
TGTGCCAGCTCACCTCTACCTGTGGGGGGTACCCATAATTCACCCCTCCACTTT CASSPLPVGGTHNSPLHF . . TRBJ1-6 TRBV18
TGCGCCAGCAGCTTCGGGACCGGGGAGCTGTTTTTT CASSFGTGELFF . . TRBJ2-2 TRBV5-1
TGCGCCAGCAGCTTGGGTCTAGCGGGGGGGACGCGTATGGAGACCCAGTACTTC CASSLGLAGGTRMETQYF TRBD2 . TRBJ2-5 TRBV5-1
TGTGCCAGCACGATATACTCTGGGGCCAACGTCCTGACTTTC CASTIYSGANVLTF . . TRBJ2-6 TRBV2
TGTGCCAGCTCACCCACCCATGTAGATACGCAGTATTTT CASSPTHVDTQYF . . TRBJ2-3 TRBV18
TGTGCCAGCAGACAATCCGGGGGCTCTGGAAACACCATATATTTT CASRQSGGSGNTIYF . . TRBJ1-3 TRBV6-5
TGTGCCATCAGTGAAGTGGACAGGGGGTTCGGACAGCCCCAGCATTTT CAISEVDRGFGQPQHF TRBD1 . TRBJ1-5 TRBV10-3
TGCAGCGTTGGGCAGGGTTTCAATCAGCCCCAGCATTTT CSVGQGFNQPQHF . . TRBJ1-5 TRBV29-1
TGTGCCAGCAGTGCTGACAGGGGGCGCATCGGCACAGATACGCAGTATTTT CASSADRGRIGTDTQYF TRBD1 . TRBJ2-3 TRBV6-1
TGTGCCAGCTCACCCCAAAGTCCTCGGACAGGGGGATGGGGTGAAGCTTTCTTT CASSPQSPRTGGWGEAFF TRBD1 medium-sized TRBJ1-1 TRBV18
TGCGCCAGCGGGTTTCCGGGACAGAGGGGCCTAAGCACAGATACGCAGTATTTT CASGFPGQRGLSTDTQYF TRBD1 . TRBJ2-3 TRBV5-1
TGTGCCAGCAGCCAGTTTCGGGGGGTGACAGATACGCAGTATTTT CASSQFRGVTDTQYF TRBD2 . TRBJ2-3 TRBV7-7
TGTGCCAGCAGTGCTTCAGACTACGAGCAGTACTTC CASSASDYEQYF . . TRBJ2-7 TRBV2
TGTGCCAGCAGCTTGCAGGCCGCCTACGAGCAGTACTTC CASSLQAAYEQYF . . TRBJ2-7 TRBV7-2
TGCGCCAGCAGCCCCTCCGGGACAGGGTACGGCTACACCTTC CASSPSGTGYGYTF TRBD1 . TRBJ1-2 TRBV5-1
TGTGCCAGCAGGAGGCAGGGATACAATGAGCAGTTCTTC CASRRQGYNEQFF . once TRBJ2-1 TRBV6-5
TGTGCCAGCACCCAAGAGTCGGACAGGGGAGAAGCTTTCTTT CASTQESDRGEAFF TRBD1 . TRBJ1-1 TRBV6-5
TGTGCCAGCTCACCACTGAATTGGGCTACAGGGGGGGCTGAAGCTTTCTTT CASSPLNWATGGAEAFF TRBD1 . TRBJ1-1 TRBV18
TGTGCCAGCAGTTCCCTAAGAATCGGACAGGGCAGCCATCAGCCCCAGCATTTT CASSSLRIGQGSHQPQHF TRBD1 . TRBJ1-5 TRBV27
TGTGCCAGCGAGAAGTTGGGGAGGACTGAAGCTTTCTTT CASEKLGRTEAFF . . TRBJ1-1 TRBV27
TGTGCAAGTCGCTTTGTTCGTGACGGCCTCGGGCAATCCTACAATGAGCAGTTCTTC CASRFVRDGLGQSYNEQFF . . TRBJ2-1 TRBV12-2